The 31 T cell receptor beta chains below come from one sample, sequenced in a study of blood T cell repertoires in COVID-19. Assay: immunoSEQ multiplex PCR; the TCRdb copy retains only in-frame clones and omits some. The sample lists over 250,000 clones, 70% to 85% occurring once. The sample comprised peripheral blood. These receptors all stem from a human donor with COVID-19, enrolled during active disease. The donor label of this sample is uncertain.

The V and J genes are TRBV9 and TRBJ2-3; TRBD1 matches at 9 bases. The CDR3 spans 16 residues. Trimming at V came to 4 bases and at J to 2 bases, leaving 8 bases not matched to a gene. Germline V CDR1 and CDR2: SGDLS, YYNGEE. The CDR3 region has the DNA TGTGCCAGCAGCTTACGACAGGGGGGTCACACAGATACGCAGTATTTT. Protein product: CASSLRQGGHTDTQYF.

The chain links TRBV27 to TRBJ1-4; D not certain. The length of the CDR3 is 14 residues. CDR1 and CDR2 (germline): MNHEY, SMNVEV (reference sequence). Trimming removed 2 bases from V and 2 bases from J, with 6 bases in between. CDR3 region: CASSLGETNEKLFF. CDR3 in DNA: TGTGCCAGCAGTTTAGGAGAGACTAATGAAAAACTGTTTTTT.

V gene TRBV14 combines with J gene TRBJ1-4, with D possibly being TRBD1 (6 bases). V gave up 2 bases and J gave up 12 bases, with 13 bases separating them. Germline V CDR1 and CDR2: SGHDN, FVKESK. The CDR3 extends over 13 amino acids. CDR3 nucleotide sequence: TGTGCCAGCAGCCAAATATGGGGGCAGGAACTGTTTTTT. Encoded protein: CASSQIWGQELFF.

This sequence joins TRBV28 and TRBJ2-7, with D perhaps TRBD1 (5 bases). CDR1 is MDHEN and CDR2 is SYDVKM in the germline V gene. Trimming removed 6 bases from V and 4 bases from J, with 19 bases in between. This CDR3 has 15 amino acids. This CDR3 is CASSQDLGALYEQYF. In DNA form, the CDR3 reads TGTGCCAGCAGCCAAGACCTTGGGGCCTTGTACGAGCAGTACTTC.

The rearrangement joins TRBV7-3 to TRBJ1-1; TRBD1 is a possible D gene (5 bases). There are 13 residues in the CDR3. The V gene's germline CDR1 is SGHTA and CDR2 FQGTGA. The V and J ends lost 3 bases and 8 bases respectively, with 13 bases between them. The CDR3: CASSLGREREAFF. DNA for the CDR3: TGTGCCAGCAGCTTGGGCAGGGAAAGAGAAGCTTTCTTT.

The V and J genes are TRBV19 and TRBJ1-1, with D unclear. The CDR3 has 12 residues. CDR1 is LNHDA and CDR2 is SQIVND in the germline V gene (reference sequence). V was clipped by 8 bases and J by 4 bases, with 11 bases between them. The CDR3 loop reads CASVFGGTEAFF. In DNA, the CDR3 is TGTGCCAGTGTGTTCGGCGGCACTGAAGCTTTCTTT.

The genes are TRBV6-5 and TRBJ2-5, with 7 bases that match TRBD1. V lost 6 bases and J lost 4; bases outside the gene matches: 8. The CDR3 is made up of 14 amino acids. Germline CDR1 and CDR2: MNHEY and SVGAGI. In nucleotides, the CDR3 is TGTGCCAGCAGCACCGGACAGGTGCGAGAGACCCAGTACTTC. As protein: CASSTGQVRETQYF.

V usage is TRBV9 and J usage is TRBJ2-1, with TRBD2 identical over 10 bases. The CDR3 runs to 16 residues. The ends lost 4 bases at V and 2 bases at J; junction bases unmatched: 6. Germline values: CDR1 SGDLS, CDR2 YYNGEE. CDR3 nucleotide sequence: TGTGCCAGCAGCACGGAGCGGGAGGGCCCCTACAATGAGCAGTTCTTC. This codes for CASSTEREGPYNEQFF. The full variable domain, in which reference TRBV9 and TRBJ2-1 provide the parts outside the CDR3, is DSGVTQTPKHLITATGQRVTLRCSPRSGDLSVYWYQQSLDQGLQFLIQYYNGEERAKGNILERFSAQQFPDLHSELNLSSLELGDSALYFCASSTEREGPYNEQFFGPGTRLTVL.

This chain joins TRBV7-9 and TRBJ2-2, with a weak D call TRBD2 (5 bases). The CDR3 consists of 15 residues. V lost 4 bases and J 6 bases, leaving 15 bases between the germline ends. The germline gives CDR1 SEHNR, CDR2 FQNEAQ (reference sequence). CDR3 sequence reads: CASSSLAPGAGELFF. The CDR3 coding sequence is TGTGCCAGCAGCTCCCTTGCCCCCGGGGCCGGGGAGCTGTTTTTT.

The rearrangement joins TRBV27 to TRBJ1-5, with TRBD1 as a possible D gene (5 bases). CDR3 length: 13 residues. V was shortened by 10 bases and J by 7 bases, with 17 bases between the two germline ends. Germline V lookup: CDR1 MNHEY, CDR2 SMNVEV (reference sequence). The CDR3 coding sequence is TGTGCCACCCGCCCTTTAGGGGTCCAGCCCCAGCATTTT. It yields the protein CATRPLGVQPQHF.

The chain couples TRBV27 to TRBJ1-4, with D hard to call. The V gene's germline CDR1 is MNHEY and CDR2 SMNVEV (reference sequence). V lost 5 bases and J lost 3, with 10 bases in between. The CDR3 totals 14 residues. In DNA, the CDR3 is TGTGCCAGCAGTATAGAGGGCCCTAATGAAAAACTGTTTTTT. Residues: CASSIEGPNEKLFF.

The chain uses TRBV5-1 and TRBJ1-1; TRBD1 aligns across 8 bases. V lost 4 bases, J lost 4 bases, and 9 bases stayed unmatched. Germline V lookup: CDR1 SGHRS, CDR2 YFSETQ. The CDR3 extends over 15 amino acids. This CDR3 is CASSPGQGLRTEAFF. CDR3 nucleotide sequence: TGCGCCAGCAGCCCCGGACAGGGCTTGCGCACTGAAGCTTTCTTT.

This clone was detected once. The chain is built from TRBV29-1 and TRBJ2-5; the match to TRBD2 covers 7 bases. This CDR3 comprises 15 residues. Germline loops: CDR1 SQVTM, CDR2 ANQGSEA. V was pared by 5 bases and J by 1 base, with 10 bases of the junction left unmatched. CDR3 in amino acids: CSVRRPWGGQETQYF. The CDR3 bases are TGCAGCGTTCGCCGACCTTGGGGGGGCCAAGAGACCCAGTACTTC.

The J gene is TRBJ2-7, the V gene TRBV3-1 (or the pseudogene TRBV3-2); 9 bases are a match to TRBD2. There are 14 residues in the CDR3. Trimming at V came to 4 bases and at J to 4 bases, leaving 5 bases not matched to a gene. Germline loops: CDR1 LGHDT, CDR2 YNNKEL (reference sequence). CDR3: CASSRSGGLYEQYF. CDR3 coding DNA: TGTGCCAGCAGCCGCAGCGGGGGGCTATACGAGCAGTACTTC.

The J gene is TRBJ1-5, the V gene TRBV7-2; a weak D match, TRBD1 (6 bases). Germline values: CDR1 SGHTA, CDR2 FQGNSA. CDR3 length equals 13 residues. V was clipped by 7 bases and J by 1 base, with 8 bases between them. The CDR3 is CASTQGSNQPQHF. In nucleotides, the CDR3 is TGTGCCAGCACTCAGGGGAGCAATCAGCCCCAGCATTTT.

This chain uses TRBV9 with TRBJ1-5, with 8 bases fitting TRBD1. Germline V lookup: CDR1 SGDLS, CDR2 YYNGEE. The CDR3 length is 14 residues. Losses at the gene ends were 6 bases for V and 9 bases for J; bases not matched to a gene: 11. The DNA of the CDR3 is TGTGCCAGCACCGAGGGGACAGGACCCTCGCCCCAGCATTTT. Translating it yields CASTEGTGPSPQHF.

The chain employs TRBV28 and TRBJ1-2; D gene ambiguous. Trimming left V 6 bases short and J 5 bases short, with 22 bases between. The CDR3 extends over 16 amino acids. Germline V gene lookup returns CDR1 MDHEN and CDR2 SYDVKM. As DNA, the CDR3 is TGTGCCAGCAGGTCAAGTCTATCTAACTATAGATATGGCTACACCTTC. Protein sequence: CASRSSLSNYRYGYTF.

The chain recombines TRBV2 with TRBJ2-7; 8 nucleotides match TRBD1. Trimming cost V 7 bases and J 7 bases; bases outside gene matches: 21. The CDR3 has 17 residues. Germline V lookup: CDR1 SNHLY, CDR2 FYNNEI. The CDR3 loop reads CASTQGWDRTGAWEQYF. CDR3 DNA: TGTGCCAGCACTCAGGGTTGGGACAGGACAGGAGCATGGGAGCAGTACTTC.

This clone was detected once. The rearrangement joins TRBV19 to TRBJ1-2, with TRBD1 identical over 9 bases. V trimming: 9 bases; J trimming: 5 bases; junction bases outside the gene matches: 10. The CDR3 has 14 amino acids. Germline CDR1 is LNHDA and CDR2 is SQIVND (reference sequence). The CDR3 protein is CASLKRDRGYGYTF. Written as DNA, the CDR3 is TGTGCCAGCCTCAAAAGAGACAGGGGGTATGGCTACACCTTC.

The chain is built from TRBV5-7 and TRBJ1-1, with TRBD1 as a possible D gene (6 bases). TRBV5-7 is filed as an ORF, its function uncertain. The CDR3 is made up of 17 amino acids. V was trimmed by 0 bases and J by 3 bases, leaving 18 bases between them. CDR3 sequence reads: CASSLGGQGKVDTEAFF. In DNA, the CDR3 is TGTGCCAGCAGCTTGGGGGGGCAGGGGAAGGTCGACACTGAAGCTTTCTTT.

This sequence joins TRBV7-8 and TRBJ2-7, with 8 bases aligning to TRBD1. CDR3 size: 15 residues. CDR1 and CDR2 from the germline V gene are SGHVS and FQNEAQ. Trimming at V came to 0 bases and at J to 12 bases, leaving 13 bases not matched to a gene. CDR3 sequence: CASSLARDRSAGGYF. DNA of the CDR3: TGTGCCAGCAGCTTAGCGAGGGACAGGTCCGCCGGGGGGTACTTC.

This chain connects TRBV28 to TRBJ2-7; TRBD1 might be the D (5 bases). Germline V CDR1 and CDR2: MDHEN, SYDVKM. V lost 10 bases and J lost 0, with 13 bases in between. CDR3 length equals 13 residues. CDR3 sequence reads: CATYNRSSYEQYF. The CDR3 region has the DNA TGTGCCACCTACAACAGGAGCTCCTACGAGCAGTACTTC.

The chain carries TRBV6-1 and TRBJ1-1; unclear D gene. Trimming took 4 bases from V and 2 from J, leaving 20 bases between them. There are 17 residues in the CDR3. Germline CDR1 reads MNHNS; CDR2 reads SASEGT. DNA of the CDR3: TGTGCCAGCAGTGTCCTGCGGGTGGCACAACTTAACACTGAAGCTTTCTTT. Translated, it gives CASSVLRVAQLNTEAFF.

The chain is built from TRBV6-1 and TRBJ1-1, with TRBD1 matching 9 bases. This CDR3 region has 14 residues. The germline V gene has CDR1 MNHNS and CDR2 SASEGT. J was trimmed by 11 bases and V by 2 bases; bases with no gene match: 9. The CDR3 DNA sequence: TGTGCCAGCAGTGAATCGGGGGACAGGGCACGTGCTTTCTTT. Translated, it gives CASSESGDRARAFF.

The sample holds a few counts of this clone. The chain employs TRBV23-1 and TRBJ1-6; 9 bases line up with TRBD1. TRBV23-1 is given ORF status, its function remaining uncertain. V trimming: 8 bases; J trimming: 3 bases; junction bases outside the gene matches: 11. The CDR3 extends over 17 amino acids. The CDR3 nucleotides read TGCGCCAGCTTCCCCCCGGGACAGGGTTACTATAATTCACCCCTCCACTTT. It codes for CASFPPGQGYYNSPLHF.

The chain uses TRBV7-3 and TRBJ2-2; no definite D call. Per germline, CDR1 SGHTA and CDR2 FQGTGA. This CDR3 comprises 11 residues. The ends were cut back, 4 bases at V and 7 bases at J, with 4 bases in the middle. CDR3 sequence: CASSSGGELFF. CDR3 nucleotide sequence: TGTGCCAGCAGCTCCGGCGGGGAGCTGTTTTTT.

The chain couples TRBV5-4 to TRBJ2-2; 7 positions agree with TRBD2. From germline, CDR1 is SGHNT and CDR2 YYREEE (reference sequence). The ends lost 4 bases at V and 1 base at J; junction bases unmatched: 7. The CDR3 spans 16 residues. The CDR3 DNA reads TGTGCCAGCAGCGCGAGCGCTAGCGGGAACACCGGGGAGCTGTTTTTT. This translates into CASSASASGNTGELFF.

The J gene is TRBJ2-1, the V gene TRBV5-1; D is perhaps TRBD1 (6 bases). From germline, CDR1 is SGHRS and CDR2 YFSETQ. V dropped 1 base and J dropped 4 bases, with 12 bases sitting between them. CDR3 length: 15 residues. The CDR3 region is CASSLTTGPYNEQFF. DNA for the CDR3: TGCGCCAGCAGCTTGACTACAGGGCCTTACAATGAGCAGTTCTTC.

V usage is TRBV6-1 and J usage is TRBJ1-5; 11 bases are shared with TRBD1. Trimming removed 2 bases from V and 4 bases from J; junction bases left unmatched: 4. This CDR3 spans 16 amino acids. The germline CDR1 and CDR2 sequences are MNHNS and SASEGT. Here the CDR3 reads CASSELGTGGNQPQHF. The CDR3 DNA reads TGTGCCAGCAGTGAACTGGGGACAGGGGGGAATCAGCCCCAGCATTTT.

This rearrangement joins TRBV7-3 to TRBJ1-1; D is ambiguous. Germline CDR1 SGHTA, CDR2 FQGTGA. The V end lost 2 bases, the J end lost 2 bases, and 18 bases lay between the germline ends. The CDR3 contains 17 residues. In DNA, the CDR3 is TGTGCCAGCAGCTTAGCCCACGGTGCCAGCGTAAACACTGAAGCTTTCTTT. This gives the protein CASSLAHGASVNTEAFF.

The J gene is TRBJ2-7, the V gene TRBV19; D may be TRBD1 (5 bases). The germline V and J ends were trimmed by 3 bases and 2 bases, with 11 bases remaining between them. CDR1 is LNHDA, CDR2 SQIVND, per germline (reference sequence). The CDR3 sequence is 14 residues long. The CDR3 nucleotides read TGTGCCAGTAGTATGGGCAGGGCCGCCTACGAGCAGTACTTC. Translation gives CASSMGRAAYEQYF.